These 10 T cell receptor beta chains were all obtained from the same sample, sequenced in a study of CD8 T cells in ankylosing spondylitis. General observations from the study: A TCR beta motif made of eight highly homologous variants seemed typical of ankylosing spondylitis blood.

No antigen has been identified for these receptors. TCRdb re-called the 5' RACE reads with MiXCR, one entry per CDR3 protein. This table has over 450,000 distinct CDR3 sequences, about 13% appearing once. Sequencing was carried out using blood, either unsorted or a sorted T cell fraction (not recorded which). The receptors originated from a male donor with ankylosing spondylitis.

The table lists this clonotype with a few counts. DNA of the CDR3: TGTGCCGTGAGGGACAGCGGGGGGTCCTACGAGCAGTACTTC. Its protein is CAVRDSGGSYEQYF. The rearrangement joins TRBV27 to TRBJ2-7; 9 bases are a match to TRBD2. The germline V gene has CDR1 MNHEY and CDR2 SMNVEV (reference sequence). The CDR3 extends over 14 amino acids. The V and J ends lost 11 bases and 1 base, in that order; junction bases with no gene match: 9.

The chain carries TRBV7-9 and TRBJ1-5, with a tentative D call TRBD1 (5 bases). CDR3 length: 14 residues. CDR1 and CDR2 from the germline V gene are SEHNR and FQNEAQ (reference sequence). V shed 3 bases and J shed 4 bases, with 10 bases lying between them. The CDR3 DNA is TGTGCCAGCAGCTTGGGAAGGGGAAATCAGCCCCAGCATTTT. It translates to CASSLGRGNQPQHF.

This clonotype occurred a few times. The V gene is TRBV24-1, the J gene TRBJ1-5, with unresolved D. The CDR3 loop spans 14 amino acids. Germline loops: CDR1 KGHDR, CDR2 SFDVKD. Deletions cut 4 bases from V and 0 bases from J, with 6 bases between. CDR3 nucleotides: TGTGCCACCAGTGACCCTGGTAGCAATCAGCCCCAGCATTTT. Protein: CATSDPGSNQPQHF.

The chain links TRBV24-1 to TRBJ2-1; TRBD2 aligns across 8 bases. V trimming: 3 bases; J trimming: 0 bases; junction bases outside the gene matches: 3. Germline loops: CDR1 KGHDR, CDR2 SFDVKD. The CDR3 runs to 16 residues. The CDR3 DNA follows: TGTGCCACCAGTGATGTACTAGCGGACTCCTACAATGAGCAGTTCTTC. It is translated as CATSDVLADSYNEQFF.

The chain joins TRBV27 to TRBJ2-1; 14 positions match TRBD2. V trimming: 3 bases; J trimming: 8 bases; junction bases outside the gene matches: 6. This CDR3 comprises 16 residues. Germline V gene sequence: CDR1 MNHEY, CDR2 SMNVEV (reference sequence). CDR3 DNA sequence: TGTGCCAGCAGTTTCCCCGGGACTAGCGGGAGCGATGAGCAGTTCTTC. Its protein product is CASSFPGTSGSDEQFF.

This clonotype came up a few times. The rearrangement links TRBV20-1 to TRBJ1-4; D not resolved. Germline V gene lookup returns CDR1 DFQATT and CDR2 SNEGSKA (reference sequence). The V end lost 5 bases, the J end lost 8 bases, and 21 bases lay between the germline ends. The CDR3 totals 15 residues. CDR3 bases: TGCAGTGCTCCCGATGGAGGGATCGGAGGGGAAAAACTGTTTTTT. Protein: CSAPDGGIGGEKLFF.

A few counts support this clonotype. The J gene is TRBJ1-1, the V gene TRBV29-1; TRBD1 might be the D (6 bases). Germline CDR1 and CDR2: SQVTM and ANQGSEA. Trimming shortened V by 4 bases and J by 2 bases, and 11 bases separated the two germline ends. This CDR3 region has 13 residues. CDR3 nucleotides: TGCAGCGTTGGAAAAGGGGGAAACACTGAAGCTTTCTTT. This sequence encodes CSVGKGGNTEAFF.

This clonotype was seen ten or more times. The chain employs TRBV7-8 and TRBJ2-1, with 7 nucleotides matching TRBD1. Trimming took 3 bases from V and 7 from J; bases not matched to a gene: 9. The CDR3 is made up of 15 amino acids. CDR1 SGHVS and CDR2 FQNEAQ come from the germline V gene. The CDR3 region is CASSFTGALGNEQFF. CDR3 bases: TGTGCCAGCAGCTTTACAGGGGCTTTGGGGAATGAGCAGTTCTTC.

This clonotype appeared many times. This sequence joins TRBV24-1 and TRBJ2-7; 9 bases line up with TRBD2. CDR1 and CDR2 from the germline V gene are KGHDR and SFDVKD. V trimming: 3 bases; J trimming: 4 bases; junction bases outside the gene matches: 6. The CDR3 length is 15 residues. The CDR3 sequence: CATSDTTSGVYEQYF. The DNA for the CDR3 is TGTGCCACCAGTGATACGACTAGCGGAGTATACGAGCAGTACTTC.

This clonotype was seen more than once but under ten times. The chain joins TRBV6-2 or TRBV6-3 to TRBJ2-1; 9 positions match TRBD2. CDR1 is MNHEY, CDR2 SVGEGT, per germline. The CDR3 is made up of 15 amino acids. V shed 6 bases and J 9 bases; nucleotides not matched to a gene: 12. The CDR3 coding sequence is TGTGCCAGCAGATCCGGGGGTAGCGGGAGTAGTGAGCAGTTCTTC. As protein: CASRSGGSGSSEQFF.